This is a list of T cell receptor beta chains from one sample in a study of T cell repertoires in cytomegalovirus infection. TCRdb re-called the reads with MiXCR, one entry per CDR3 protein. The table has 500,000 to 600,000 distinct CDR3 sequences, 16% seen once. Sample: CD8+ T cells from PBMCs. The source of these receptors is a human donor in good health (CMV status not recorded). Some clones in this sample may be carry-over from other donors' samples. The CDR3 runs from the conserved cysteine through the conserved F or W. The D gene is left open where the match is weak. Rows may omit the clone size; those that give it use once, few, many or a size class.

j_gene: TRBJ1-1
d_gene: -
v_gene: TRBV7-8
abundance: many
CDR3aa: CASSLGIEYRKAFF
CDR3nt: TGTGCCAGCAGCTTAGGAATTGAGTACAGGAAAGCTTTCTTT

j_gene: TRBJ2-7
d_gene: TRBD1
v_gene: TRBV12-3/TRBV12-4
abundance: few
CDR3aa: CASSLGDRRLGEQYF
CDR3nt: TGTGCCAGCAGTTTAGGGGACAGGCGCCTGGGCGAGCAGTACTTC

j_gene: TRBJ1-1
d_gene: -
v_gene: TRBV4-1
abundance: -
CDR3aa: CASSQEEEGLNTEAFF
CDR3nt: TGCGCCAGCAGCCAAGAAGAAGAGGGACTGAACACTGAAGCTTTCTTT

j_gene: TRBJ2-7
d_gene: -
v_gene: TRBV5-4
abundance: many
CDR3aa: CASSLLPKSKEQYF
CDR3nt: TGTGCCAGCAGCTTACTACCCAAGTCTAAAGAGCAGTACTTC

j_gene: TRBJ2-2
d_gene: TRBD1
v_gene: TRBV28
abundance: few
CDR3aa: CASMTGLNTGELFF
CDR3nt: TGTGCCAGCATGACAGGGTTGAACACCGGGGAGCTGTTTTTT

j_gene: TRBJ1-1
d_gene: -
v_gene: TRBV28
abundance: many
CDR3aa: CASRFNTDRTDTEAFF
CDR3nt: TGTGCCAGCAGATTCAACACCGACAGGACGGACACTGAAGCTTTCTTT

j_gene: TRBJ1-4
d_gene: -
v_gene: TRBV6-5
abundance: -
CDR3aa: CASSYGRLTEKLFF
CDR3nt: TGTGCCAGCAGTTACGGGCGGCTGACCGAAAAACTGTTTTTT

j_gene: TRBJ1-5
d_gene: TRBD1
v_gene: TRBV28
abundance: -
CDR3aa: CARRRTGYSNQPQHF
CDR3nt: TGTGCCAGAAGGCGGACAGGGTATAGCAATCAGCCCCAGCATTTT

j_gene: TRBJ2-4
d_gene: -
v_gene: TRBV2
abundance: few
CDR3aa: CASSEGADIQYF
CDR3nt: TGTGCCAGCAGTGAGGGTGCTGACATTCAGTACTTC

j_gene: TRBJ1-6
d_gene: TRBD1
v_gene: TRBV28
abundance: many
CDR3aa: CASSLGTGGDSPLHF
CDR3nt: TGTGCCAGCAGTTTGGGGACAGGGGGGGATTCACCCCTCCACTTT

j_gene: TRBJ1-3
d_gene: -
v_gene: TRBV2
abundance: -
CDR3aa: CASKLASGSGNTIYF
CDR3nt: TGTGCCAGCAAACTCGCCTCAGGGTCCGGAAACACCATATATTTT

j_gene: TRBJ2-2
d_gene: TRBD2
v_gene: TRBV11-2
abundance: many
CDR3aa: CASSFSGGYNTGELFF
CDR3nt: TGTGCCAGCAGCTTTAGCGGGGGGTACAACACCGGGGAGCTGTTTTTT

j_gene: TRBJ2-1
d_gene: TRBD2
v_gene: TRBV30
abundance: few
CDR3aa: CAWNWAGVGDEQFF
CDR3nt: TGTGCCTGGAACTGGGCGGGAGTTGGGGATGAGCAGTTCTTC

j_gene: TRBJ2-1
d_gene: TRBD2
v_gene: TRBV12-3/TRBV12-4
abundance: -
CDR3aa: CASSLRTSFSYNEQFF
CDR3nt: TGTGCCAGCAGTCTCCGGACTAGCTTCTCTTACAATGAGCAGTTCTTC

j_gene: TRBJ2-1
d_gene: TRBD2
v_gene: TRBV6-1
abundance: many
CDR3aa: CASSFDRRLAGAYNEQFF
CDR3nt: TGTGCCAGCAGTTTCGATCGACGACTAGCGGGGGCCTACAATGAGCAGTTCTTC

j_gene: TRBJ2-7
d_gene: -
v_gene: TRBV4-1
abundance: many
CDR3aa: CASSFRSNYEQYF
CDR3nt: TGCGCCAGCAGCTTCCGATCCAACTACGAGCAGTACTTC

j_gene: TRBJ1-5
d_gene: -
v_gene: TRBV30
abundance: -
CDR3aa: CAWSPRGRGAFNQPQHF
CDR3nt: TGTGCCTGGAGTCCCCGCGGGAGGGGGGCATTCAATCAGCCCCAGCATTTT

j_gene: TRBJ2-3
d_gene: -
v_gene: TRBV7-9
abundance: -
CDR3aa: CASSLVRNTQYF
CDR3nt: TGTGCCAGCAGCTTGGTTCGGAATACGCAGTATTTT

j_gene: TRBJ2-3
d_gene: TRBD2
v_gene: TRBV20-1
abundance: few
CDR3aa: CSAPGTSGPVDTQYF
CDR3nt: TGCAGTGCGCCAGGGACTAGCGGACCGGTAGATACGCAGTATTTT

j_gene: TRBJ2-7
d_gene: -
v_gene: TRBV20-1
abundance: -
CDR3aa: CSAPRADNYEQYF
CDR3nt: TGCAGTGCCCCTCGGGCTGACAACTACGAGCAGTACTTC

j_gene: TRBJ2-7
d_gene: TRBD2
v_gene: TRBV10-3
abundance: few
CDR3aa: CATWTSGNSDEQYF
CDR3nt: TGTGCCACCTGGACTAGCGGGAATTCGGACGAGCAGTACTTC

j_gene: TRBJ2-3
d_gene: -
v_gene: TRBV19
abundance: few
CDR3aa: CASSIGVSTDTQYF
CDR3nt: TGTGCCAGTAGTATCGGGGTTAGCACAGATACGCAGTATTTT

j_gene: TRBJ2-3
d_gene: -
v_gene: TRBV10-2
abundance: many
CDR3aa: CASSGQPSTDTQYF
CDR3nt: TGCGCCAGCAGCGGACAGCCTAGCACAGATACGCAGTATTTT

j_gene: TRBJ2-4
d_gene: TRBD1
v_gene: TRBV30
abundance: few
CDR3aa: CAWSALTPGTGSTKNIQYF
CDR3nt: TGTGCCTGGAGTGCCCTTACCCCCGGGACAGGGAGCACCAAAAACATTCAGTACTTC

j_gene: TRBJ1-5
d_gene: TRBD1
v_gene: TRBV7-9
abundance: -
CDR3aa: CASSRQGAYQPQHF
CDR3nt: TGTGCCAGCAGCAGACAGGGGGCCTATCAGCCCCAGCATTTT

j_gene: TRBJ2-2
d_gene: -
v_gene: TRBV28
abundance: many
CDR3aa: CASSLRQRANTGELFF
CDR3nt: TGTGCCAGCAGTCTCCGACAGAGAGCGAACACCGGGGAGCTGTTTTTT

j_gene: TRBJ2-7
d_gene: -
v_gene: TRBV6-1
abundance: -
CDR3aa: CASRDGTSYYF
CDR3nt: TGTGCCAGCAGGGACGGTACGAGTTATTACTTC

j_gene: TRBJ2-1
d_gene: -
v_gene: TRBV19
abundance: many
CDR3aa: CASTEDGGQRVDSYNEQFF
CDR3nt: TGTGCCAGTACCGAGGATGGGGGTCAGAGGGTTGACTCCTACAATGAGCAGTTCTTC

j_gene: TRBJ2-7
d_gene: -
v_gene: TRBV7-9
abundance: -
CDR3aa: CASSTPGQHYEQYF
CDR3nt: TGTGCCAGCAGCACTCCCGGACAGCACTACGAGCAGTACTTC

j_gene: TRBJ2-6
d_gene: -
v_gene: TRBV7-9
abundance: many
CDR3aa: CASSREGKWSGANVLTF
CDR3nt: TGTGCCAGCAGCCGTGAAGGGAAGTGGTCTGGGGCCAACGTCCTGACTTTC

j_gene: TRBJ2-4
d_gene: TRBD1
v_gene: TRBV10-1
abundance: many
CDR3aa: CASRKNRGTLPLTAKNIQYF
CDR3nt: TGCGCCAGCAGGAAAAACAGGGGGACACTTCCTCTGACGGCCAAAAACATTCAGTACTTC

j_gene: TRBJ2-1
d_gene: TRBD2
v_gene: TRBV20-1
abundance: few
CDR3aa: CSARGTSGPHNEQFF
CDR3nt: TGCAGTGCTAGGGGGACTAGCGGGCCACACAATGAGCAGTTCTTC

j_gene: TRBJ1-1
d_gene: -
v_gene: TRBV28
abundance: few
CDR3aa: CAMAGEGTEAFF
CDR3nt: TGTGCCATGGCAGGGGAGGGCACTGAAGCTTTCTTT

j_gene: TRBJ2-7
d_gene: TRBD1
v_gene: TRBV7-8
abundance: -
CDR3aa: CASSWDSPGYEQYF
CDR3nt: TGTGCCAGCAGCTGGGACAGCCCAGGCTACGAGCAGTACTTC

j_gene: TRBJ2-3
d_gene: -
v_gene: TRBV12-3/TRBV12-4
abundance: many
CDR3aa: CASRSWSGTDTQYF
CDR3nt: TGTGCCAGCAGGTCTTGGTCCGGGACAGATACGCAGTATTTT

j_gene: TRBJ1-2
d_gene: -
v_gene: TRBV11-2
abundance: many
CDR3aa: CASSLGLNYGYTF
CDR3nt: TGTGCCAGCAGCTTAGGGCTGAACTATGGCTACACCTTC

j_gene: TRBJ2-7
d_gene: TRBD1
v_gene: TRBV5-4
abundance: many
CDR3aa: CASSLVGQAYEQYF
CDR3nt: TGTGCCAGCAGCTTGGTGGGACAGGCCTACGAGCAGTACTTC

j_gene: TRBJ2-3
d_gene: TRBD2
v_gene: TRBV20-1
abundance: once
CDR3aa: CSAKNLAGGSPLTDTQYF
CDR3nt: TGCAGTGCCAAGAACCTAGCGGGAGGCTCTCCACTCACAGATACGCAGTATTTT

j_gene: TRBJ1-6
d_gene: -
v_gene: TRBV10-3
abundance: many
CDR3aa: CAISDGNSPLHF
CDR3nt: TGTGCCATCAGTGACGGAAATTCACCCCTCCACTTT

j_gene: TRBJ1-3
d_gene: -
v_gene: TRBV9
abundance: few
CDR3aa: CASSSVREAGNTIYF
CDR3nt: TGTGCCAGCAGTAGCGTTCGGGAGGCTGGAAACACCATATATTTT

j_gene: TRBJ2-6
d_gene: TRBD1
v_gene: TRBV7-9
abundance: many
CDR3aa: CASSEPGQGAGANVLTF
CDR3nt: TGTGCCAGCAGCGAACCGGGACAGGGCGCTGGGGCCAACGTCCTGACTTTC

j_gene: TRBJ1-4
d_gene: -
v_gene: TRBV7-9
abundance: many
CDR3aa: CASSSFNEKLFF
CDR3nt: TGTGCCAGCAGCTCATTCAATGAAAAACTGTTTTTT

j_gene: TRBJ1-5
d_gene: -
v_gene: TRBV28
abundance: once
CDR3aa: CASSLRVGNHPQHF
CDR3nt: TGTGCCAGCAGTTTAAGGGTTGGGAATCATCCCCAGCATTTT

j_gene: TRBJ2-1
d_gene: TRBD2
v_gene: TRBV27
abundance: -
CDR3aa: CASSSIPGGASKAYNEQFF
CDR3nt: TGTGCCAGCAGTTCCATCCCGGGAGGGGCGAGTAAGGCCTACAATGAGCAGTTCTTC

j_gene: TRBJ1-1
d_gene: -
v_gene: TRBV14
abundance: few
CDR3aa: CASSPMAGMNTEAFF
CDR3nt: TGTGCCAGCAGCCCCATGGCGGGGATGAACACTGAAGCTTTCTTT

j_gene: TRBJ1-1
d_gene: TRBD1
v_gene: TRBV6-1
abundance: -
CDR3aa: CASSAHRGLITEAFF
CDR3nt: TGTGCCAGCAGTGCCCACAGGGGGCTTATCACTGAAGCTTTCTTT

j_gene: TRBJ2-2
d_gene: TRBD1
v_gene: TRBV2
abundance: -
CDR3aa: CASWDRGPTNTGELFF
CDR3nt: TGTGCCAGCTGGGACAGGGGTCCAACTAACACCGGGGAGCTGTTTTTT

j_gene: TRBJ1-6
d_gene: TRBD1
v_gene: TRBV11-2
abundance: few
CDR3aa: CANSLGGQGVSPLHF
CDR3nt: TGTGCCAACAGCTTAGGAGGACAGGGGGTTTCACCCCTCCACTTT

j_gene: TRBJ2-7
d_gene: TRBD2
v_gene: TRBV19
abundance: -
CDR3aa: CASSTLGGTYEQYF
CDR3nt: TGTGCCAGTAGTACTTTGGGGGGGACCTACGAGCAGTACTTC

j_gene: TRBJ2-7
d_gene: -
v_gene: TRBV9
abundance: -
CDR3aa: CASSPNREATYEQYF
CDR3nt: TGTGCCAGCAGCCCAAACAGGGAAGCCACCTACGAGCAGTACTTC

j_gene: TRBJ2-1
d_gene: TRBD2
v_gene: TRBV28
abundance: -
CDR3aa: CASSLRREKMYNEQFF
CDR3nt: TGTGCCAGCAGTTTAAGGCGGGAGAAGATGTACAATGAGCAGTTCTTC

j_gene: TRBJ1-4
d_gene: -
v_gene: TRBV20-1
abundance: -
CDR3aa: CSATDITRGVKLFF
CDR3nt: TGCAGTGCAACTGACATTACCCGCGGGGTAAAACTGTTTTTT

j_gene: TRBJ2-3
d_gene: TRBD2
v_gene: TRBV6-5
abundance: -
CDR3aa: CASSYSIRAGGANTQYF
CDR3nt: TGTGCCAGCAGTTACTCGATCCGAGCGGGGGGCGCTAATACGCAGTATTTT

j_gene: TRBJ1-3
d_gene: TRBD1
v_gene: TRBV7-3
abundance: many
CDR3aa: CASSSTGEGNTIYF
CDR3nt: TGTGCCAGCAGCTCGACAGGGGAAGGAAACACCATATATTTT

j_gene: TRBJ2-1
d_gene: TRBD2
v_gene: TRBV5-1
abundance: -
CDR3aa: CASTTSGSNEQFF
CDR3nt: TGCGCCAGCACGACTAGCGGGAGTAATGAGCAGTTCTTC

j_gene: TRBJ2-6
d_gene: TRBD2
v_gene: TRBV7-3
abundance: many
CDR3aa: CASSLIGLAGANSGANVLTF
CDR3nt: TGTGCCAGCAGCTTAATCGGGCTAGCGGGAGCTAACTCTGGGGCCAACGTCCTGACTTTC

j_gene: TRBJ1-1
d_gene: TRBD1
v_gene: TRBV7-2
abundance: many
CDR3aa: CASSHRGRRMGYTEAFF
CDR3nt: TGTGCCAGCTCCCACAGGGGACGACGGATGGGGTACACTGAAGCTTTCTTT

j_gene: TRBJ2-4
d_gene: -
v_gene: TRBV27
abundance: -
CDR3aa: CASSFESKNIQYF
CDR3nt: TGTGCCAGCAGTTTTGAATCCAAAAACATTCAGTACTTC

j_gene: TRBJ1-2
d_gene: TRBD1
v_gene: TRBV7-9
abundance: few
CDR3aa: CASSVQWTGKHYGYTF
CDR3nt: TGTGCCAGCAGCGTACAATGGACAGGGAAACACTATGGCTACACCTTC